This T cell receptor beta chain was obtained from a study of read filtering for tumor transcriptome and immune sequencing. Overall study: By R-ISS, stages I, II and III held about 8, 15 and 7 patients.

Molecular barcoded adaptors covering alpha/delta and beta/gamma chains were used on about 0.4 ug RNA. MiXCR was run by TCRdb on the reads, yielding one entry per CDR3 protein. The repertoire has over 45,000 distinct CDR3 sequences, under 25% of them found once; the top ten carry approximately 18%. In this sample, this clonotype turned up many times. A much larger clone is a single base away; this may be a read error. The TCR sequence derives from a donor at least 40 years old with multiple myeloma. The specimen was a population of CD138-negative cells sorted from bone marrow.

The CDR3 region has the DNA TGTGCCAGCAGGTTCACTGGGGCCAACGTCCTGGCTTTC. Translating it yields CASRFTGANVLAF. The chain links TRBV7-2 to TRBJ2-6; D is possibly TRBD1 (5 bases). Germline CDR1 is SGHTA and CDR2 is FQGNSA. The CDR3 loop spans 13 amino acids.